The next 27 T cell receptor beta chains were all read from a single sample in a study of shared clonotypes between healthy human individuals (dated by TCRdb to the early 2020s). To prepare the library, the immunoSEQ multiplex PCR assay was applied. TCRdb limited this immuneACCESS table to in-frame rearrangements with V and J called. A share of clones is missing; checked studies link under half to unresolved V genes, and the rest is unexplained. This sample holds 2,500,000 or so clones; over 85% were observed only once. The ten top clones hold roughly 0.36% of the sample. Sequencing was carried out using naive CD4+ T cells from PBMCs. The sample's cell subset or site label, decoded: CD45RA+ positively selected. These receptors were taken from a man younger than 30 in good health. Some clones in this sample may be carry-over from other donors' samples.

The V call is TRBV7-9, the J call TRBJ2-5, with D perhaps matching TRBD2 (5 bases). This CDR3 has 17 amino acids. V gave up 1 base and J gave up 1 base, with 16 bases separating them. The germline gives CDR1 SEHNR, CDR2 FQNEAQ (reference sequence). CDR3 DNA sequence: TGTGCCAGCAGCTTAGGGACTCGCGCCCCTATCCAAGAGACCCAGTACTTC. It yields the protein CASSLGTRAPIQETQYF.

This clone showed up just once. J is TRBJ1-2 and V is TRBV4-1, with no clear D. This CDR3 comprises 14 residues. The V end lost 0 bases, the J end lost 4 bases, and 9 bases lay between the germline ends. Germline lookup yields CDR1 MGHRA and CDR2 YSYEKL. The CDR3 region has the DNA TGCGCCAGCAGCCAAGATCGGGTTAGCTATGGCTACACCTTC. This gives the protein CASSQDRVSYGYTF.

The chain is built from TRBV27 and TRBJ2-3, with D maybe TRBD2 (6 bases). The germline V gene encodes CDR1 MNHEY and CDR2 SMNVEV (reference sequence). This CDR3 has 11 residues. Trimming cost V 6 bases and J 9 bases, with 10 bases left between them. CDR3 sequence: CASSSGGTQYF. The CDR3 coding sequence is TGTGCCAGCAGCTCCGGGGGAACGCAGTATTTT.

V usage is TRBV5-1 and J usage is TRBJ2-1; TRBD2 is a possible D gene (6 bases). The CDR3 spans 16 residues. Trimming removed 0 bases at V and 1 base at J, with 11 bases between. Per the germline V gene, CDR1 is SGHRS and CDR2 is YFSETQ. CDR3 DNA: TGCGCCAGCAGCTTGGATCCGGGAGCTTCCTACAATGAGCAGTTCTTC. It is translated as CASSLDPGASYNEQFF.

The chain links TRBV6-1 to TRBJ2-3, with D perhaps matching TRBD2 (6 bases). Germline CDR1 MNHNS, CDR2 SASEGT. The CDR3 length is 15 residues. The ends were cut back, 2 bases at V and 2 bases at J, with 11 bases in the middle. CDR3 bases: TGTGCCAGCAGTGAATTGGGGAGGACCACAGATACGCAGTATTTT. The encoded protein is CASSELGRTTDTQYF.

For the CDR3, the DNA is TGTGCCAGCAGTACCGTTGGTCAAGGTAATGAAAAACTGTTTTTT. It encodes CASSTVGQGNEKLFF. The chain carries TRBV28 and TRBJ1-4; D is ambiguous. CDR1 and CDR2 from the germline V gene are MDHEN and SYDVKM. This CDR3 has 15 amino acids. With 5 bases removed from V and 4 bases from J, the gap between germline ends came to 14 bases.

The chain combines TRBV9 with TRBJ2-7; possible D gene TRBD2, 6 bases. This CDR3 region has 14 residues. Germline CDR1 and CDR2: SGDLS and YYNGEE. V gave up 1 base and J gave up 3 bases, with 11 bases separating them. CDR3 nucleotide sequence: TGTGCCAGCAGCGTACACGGGAGTAACTACGAGCAGTACTTC. Residues: CASSVHGSNYEQYF.

Turning to this clone: Other DNA sequences in this specimen translate into the identical CDR3. The V and J genes are TRBV5-1 and TRBJ2-7; D remains ambiguous. In germline, CDR1 is SGHRS, CDR2 YFSETQ. V was trimmed by 4 bases and J by 0 bases, leaving 14 bases between them. The CDR3 consists of 15 residues. CDR3 loop: CASSAGPTLSYEQYF. The DNA of the CDR3 is TGCGCCAGCAGCGCAGGCCCGACCCTCTCCTACGAGCAGTACTTC.

About this clone itself: This sample also contains other DNA sequences that code for the same CDR3. The V call is TRBV7-3, the J call TRBJ2-2; D gene unclear. This CDR3 is 13 amino acids long. V was trimmed by 5 bases and J by 5 bases, leaving 9 bases between them. CDR1 SGHTA and CDR2 FQGTGA come from the germline V gene. Here the CDR3 reads CASSPSGTGELFF. Here the CDR3 DNA reads TGTGCCAGCAGCCCGAGTGGGACCGGGGAGCTGTTTTTT. The variable domain in full, completed from reference TRBV7-3 and TRBJ2-2, reads GAGVSQTPSNKVTEKGKYVELRCDPISGHTALYWYRQSLGQGPEFLIYFQGTGAADDSGLPNDRFFAVRPEGSVSTLKIQRTERGDSAVYLCASSPSGTGELFFGEGSRLTVL.

The rearrangement joins TRBV4-1 to TRBJ1-1; possibly TRBD1 for D (5 bases). CDR1 is MGHRA, CDR2 YSYEKL, per germline. The CDR3 contains 16 residues. Trimming cost V 4 bases and J 1 base, with 16 bases left between them. This CDR3 is CASSPFWGVSNTEAFF. DNA for the CDR3: TGCGCCAGCAGCCCTTTTTGGGGGGTGTCGAACACTGAAGCTTTCTTT.

This clone was recorded only once. The J gene is TRBJ2-6, the V gene TRBV5-4; TRBD1 is a possible D gene (6 bases). Per the germline V gene, CDR1 is SGHNT and CDR2 is YYREEE (reference sequence). The CDR3 is 16 residues long. V was trimmed by 2 bases and J by 1 base, leaving 10 bases between them. CDR3 in amino acids: CASSLYTGSGANVLTF. The CDR3 bases are TGTGCCAGCAGCTTATACACAGGGTCTGGGGCCAACGTCCTGACTTTC.

The V call is TRBV4-1, the J call TRBJ1-2; weak D call: TRBD1 (6 bases). The CDR3 is 17 amino acids. V lost 0 bases, J lost 7 bases, and 21 bases lay in between. Germline V lookup: CDR1 MGHRA, CDR2 YSYEKL. For the CDR3, the DNA is TGCGCCAGCAGCCAAGATGGGATTGGGGGCTGGGACGTTGGCTACACCTTC. This gives the protein CASSQDGIGGWDVGYTF.

The chain carries TRBV4-3 and TRBJ2-4; D uncertain. V lost 0 bases to trimming and J lost 0 bases, with 6 bases between them. Germline V lookup: CDR1 LGHNA, CDR2 YSLEER. The CDR3 covers 15 residues. As DNA, the CDR3 is TGCGCCAGCAGCCAAGAAGACGGAGCCAAAAACATTCAGTACTTC. The encoded protein is CASSQEDGAKNIQYF.

The V gene is TRBV6-5, the J gene TRBJ2-5; 7 bases are a match to TRBD1. Germline-derived CDR1 and CDR2 are MNHEY and SVGAGI. V shed 0 bases and J 5 bases; nucleotides not matched to a gene: 6. The CDR3 length is 15 residues. CDR3 residues: CASSYSGTAGETQYF. The CDR3 nucleotides read TGTGCCAGCAGTTACTCTGGGACAGCCGGGGAGACCCAGTACTTC.

The V call is TRBV19, the J call TRBJ2-7; a possible D gene is TRBD2 (6 bases). The CDR3 consists of 15 residues. V lost 8 bases, J lost 4 bases, and 21 bases lay in between. Germline V gene sequence: CDR1 LNHDA, CDR2 SQIVND (reference sequence). In DNA, the CDR3 is TGTGCCAGTTCCCGTGGGGGGTCGGCAGTATACGAGCAGTACTTC. It translates to CASSRGGSAVYEQYF.

The chain's CDR3 is CASSVSGQLFSEAFF. CDR3 nucleotide sequence: TGTGCCAGCAGCGTTTCGGGACAACTATTCTCTGAAGCTTTCTTT. This rearrangement joins TRBV9 to TRBJ1-1; D perhaps matches TRBD1 (6 bases). Germline V CDR1 and CDR2: SGDLS, YYNGEE. This CDR3 has 15 amino acids. Between the trimmed V and J ends, which lost 2 bases and 6 bases, there was a span of 17 bases. Complete variable domain (other parts from reference TRBV9 and TRBJ1-1): DSGVTQTPKHLITATGQRVTLRCSPRSGDLSVYWYQQSLDQGLQFLIQYYNGEERAKGNILERFSAQQFPDLHSELNLSSLELGDSALYFCASSVSGQLFSEAFFGQGTRLTVV.

The rearrangement links TRBV2 to TRBJ1-5; 7 nucleotides line up with TRBD1. The CDR3 contains 16 residues. CDR1 and CDR2 (germline): SNHLY, FYNNEI. V was clipped by 2 bases and J by 7 bases; unmatched bases: 11. CDR3: CASSESGTEKGQPQHF. As DNA, the CDR3 is TGTGCCAGCAGTGAAAGCGGGACAGAAAAAGGACAGCCCCAGCATTTT.

The chain links TRBV6-6 to TRBJ2-1, with 11 bases fitting TRBD2. In germline, CDR1 is MNHNY, CDR2 SVGAGI (reference sequence). V gave up 2 bases and J gave up 4 bases; unmatched junction bases: 4. There are 16 residues in the CDR3. The CDR3 bases are TGTGCCAGCAGTTACGGGGGACTAGCGGAGTACAATGAGCAGTTCTTC. Encoded protein: CASSYGGLAEYNEQFF.

In regard to this clone: The same CDR3 also results from other DNA sequences found in this sample. This sequence joins TRBV7-8 and TRBJ1-1; D not certain. V lost 1 base, J lost 1 base, and 4 bases lay in between. In germline, CDR1 is SGHVS, CDR2 FQNEAQ. CDR3 length equals 13 residues. CDR3 protein: CASSLVRNTEAFF. The CDR3 DNA follows: TGTGCCAGCAGCTTAGTCAGGAACACTGAAGCTTTCTTT.

As concerns this clone: The sample has other DNA sequences that encode this CDR3 too. V is TRBV18 and J is TRBJ2-3; D unresolved. The CDR3 extends over 14 amino acids. Between the trimmed V and J ends, which lost 2 bases and 0 bases, there was a span of 6 bases. The germline V gene encodes CDR1 KGHSH and CDR2 LQKENI. Written as DNA, the CDR3 is TGTGCCAGCTCACCATATTCGAGCACAGATACGCAGTATTTT. Translation: CASSPYSSTDTQYF.

This clone was seen once. This sequence joins TRBV10-3 and TRBJ2-7; TRBD1 might be the D (5 bases). V was clipped by 7 bases and J by 3 bases, with 10 bases between them. Per the germline V gene, CDR1 is ENHRY and CDR2 is SYGVKD. The CDR3 totals 12 residues. CDR3 sequence: CAIISDNYEQYF. CDR3 nucleotides: TGTGCCATCATATCGGACAACTACGAGCAGTACTTC.

This rearrangement joins TRBV7-2 to TRBJ1-5; TRBD1 might be the D (5 bases). This CDR3 is 14 amino acids long. V was clipped by 5 bases and J by 0 bases, with 8 bases between them. Germline CDR1 reads SGHTA; CDR2 reads FQGNSA. The CDR3 loop reads CASSTQGSNQPQHF. CDR3 sequence (DNA): TGTGCCAGCAGCACCCAGGGTAGCAATCAGCCCCAGCATTTT.

The chain couples TRBV11-2 to TRBJ2-1, with 14 bases identical to TRBD2. CDR3 length equals 16 residues. Germline V gene data show CDR1 as SGHAT and CDR2 as FQNNGV. The trim removed 8 bases at V and 2 bases at J, leaving 5 bases unmatched. CDR3: CASSKGLAGAYNEQFF. The CDR3 region has the DNA TGTGCCAGCTCGAAGGGACTAGCGGGAGCCTACAATGAGCAGTTCTTC. Looking up the rest from reference TRBV11-2 and TRBJ2-1 gives the full variable domain: EAGVAQSPRYKIIEKRQSVAFWCNPISGHATLYWYQQILGQGPKLLIQFQNNGVVDDSQLPKDRFSAERLKGVDSTLKIQPAKLEDSAVYLCASSKGLAGAYNEQFFGPGTRLTVL.

V and J are TRBV7-2 and TRBJ1-2; no reliable D call. The CDR3 has 15 residues. Germline values: CDR1 SGHTA, CDR2 FQGNSA. V shed 5 bases and J shed 1 base, with 14 bases lying between them. CDR3 bases: TGTGCCAGCAGCCTCTTATCCGCAATTAACTATGGCTACACCTTC. This codes for CASSLLSAINYGYTF.

In regard to this clone: Distinct nucleotide sequences in the sample also encode this CDR3. J is TRBJ2-2 and V is TRBV27; the match to TRBD2 covers 7 bases. CDR3 length equals 15 residues. CDR1 is MNHEY, CDR2 SMNVEV, per germline (reference sequence). V shed 2 bases and J 5 bases; nucleotides not matched to a gene: 5. In DNA form, the CDR3 reads TGTGCCAGCAGTTTACGACTAGCAGGTACCGGGGAGCTGTTTTTT. The encoded protein is CASSLRLAGTGELFF.

J is TRBJ2-7 and V is TRBV28, with a weak D call TRBD1 (6 bases). V lost 5 bases and J 0 bases, leaving 17 bases between the germline ends. Germline CDR1 reads MDHEN; CDR2 reads SYDVKM. This CDR3 comprises 16 residues. The CDR3 bases are TGTGCCAGCAGTCTCCCAAGGACAGACTACTCCTACGAGCAGTACTTC. Amino acid sequence: CASSLPRTDYSYEQYF. The variable domain in full, with the rest retrieved from reference TRBV28 and TRBJ2-7, is DVKVTQSSRYLVKRTGEKVFLECVQDMDHENMFWYRQDPGLGLRLIYFSYDVKMKEKGDIPEGYSVSREKKERFSLILESASTNQTSMYLCASSLPRTDYSYEQYFGPGTRLTVT.

V and J are TRBV28 and TRBJ2-6; D is possibly TRBD1 (5 bases). The CDR3 contains 16 residues. Germline-derived CDR1 and CDR2 are MDHEN and SYDVKM. V lost 6 bases and J lost 0, with 12 bases in between. CDR3 region: CASRVVGDSGANVLTF. The DNA of the CDR3 is TGTGCCAGCAGGGTAGTAGGGGACTCTGGGGCCAACGTCCTGACTTTC.